This TCR beta chain is from a study of blood T cell repertoires in COVID-19. In its sample, this clone was seen a few times. Profiled with immunoSEQ multiplex PCR; TCRdb holds only in-frame clones, not every one. The sample holds about 100,000 clones, just over 85% seen once. V was clipped by 4 bases and J by 4 bases, with 13 bases between them. The germline V gene encodes CDR1 SGHTA and CDR2 FQGNSA. CDR3 length: 14 residues. This sequence originates from a human donor in a cohort sampled during active COVID-19. The chain joins TRBV7-2 to TRBJ1-2, with D possibly TRBD1 on 5 matching bases. Material for sequencing was peripheral blood. The CDR3 region is CASSWGRTGYGYTF. The CDR3 region has the DNA TGTGCCAGCAGCTGGGGGAGGACGGGCTATGGCTACACCTTC. The complete variable domain, with remaining parts taken from reference TRBV7-2 and TRBJ1-2, reads GAGVSQSPSNKVTEKGKDVELRCDPISGHTALYWYRQSLGQGLEFLIYFQGNSAPDKSGLPSDRFSAERTGGSVSTLTIQRTQQEDSAVYLCASSWGRTGYGYTFGSGTRLTVV.